Here is one T cell receptor (beta chain) with its context. The CDR3 length is 14 residues. The ends were cut back, 3 bases at V and 4 bases at J, with 11 bases in the middle. Germline CDR1 SGHRS, CDR2 YFSETQ. The record originates from a study of T-cell reconstitution after alpha-beta-depleted transplantation in children. Molecular barcoding with unique molecular identifiers was used for the TCRbeta library. MiXCR, run by TCRdb on the PCR reads, gives a single entry per CDR3 protein. This table holds approximately 210,000 distinct CDR3 sequences, around a sixth found once. Sequenced material: PBMCs, mostly from graft donor cells, taken 360 days after TCRalphabeta/CD19-depleted stem cell transplant. The clonotype originates from a male patient between 2 and 15 years old who had a stem cell transplant for acute lymphoblastic leukemia, so the T cells may come from the graft donor. The V and J genes are TRBV5-1 and TRBJ1-5; D possibly corresponds to TRBD1 (5 bases). The DNA for the CDR3 is TGCGCCAGCAGCTGGGGGGATTTGAATCAGCCCCAGCATTTT. It yields the protein CASSWGDLNQPQHF.